The rows below give T cell receptor beta chains drawn from one sample of a study of T cell repertoires in cytomegalovirus infection. Via MiXCR, TCRdb re-called the reads, giving one row per CDR3 protein. The profile covers some 560,000 distinct CDR3 sequences, with around two fifths appearing a single time and around 48% taken by the ten largest. Their specific antigens are unknown. Sample: cultured PBMCs, taken from culture after CMV antigen stimulation. These receptors were taken from a human donor in good health (CMV status not recorded). Some clones in this sample may be carry-over from other donors' samples. Each CDR3 is given with its conserved first and last residue. D genes are given only for firm matches. Not every row has a clone size; where given, it reads once, few, many or a size class.

J: TRBJ1-5; size: few; V: TRBV5-6; D: TRBD1; DNA: TGTGCCAGCAGCTCATCACGGGACAGGTATACACCTTGGCATTTT; CDR3: CASSSSRDRYTPWHF
J: TRBJ2-3; size: NA; V: TRBV20-1; D: TRBD2; DNA: TGCAGTGCTAGGGCTAGCGGGAGGGCCGCCAGAGATACGCAGTATTTT; CDR3: CSARASGRAARDTQYF
J: TRBJ2-5; size: NA; V: TRBV12-3/TRBV12-4; D: TRBD2; DNA: TGTGCCAGCAGTTTAGCGATTAGCGGGAGCCAAGAGACCCAGTACTTC; CDR3: CASSLAISGSQETQYF
J: TRBJ1-2; size: many; V: TRBV20-1; D: NA; DNA: TGCAGTGCTAGGAACTACGGGTTGTTTGGCTACACCTTC; CDR3: CSARNYGLFGYTF
J: TRBJ1-3; size: few; V: TRBV19; D: NA; DNA: TGTGCCAGTATGGGGAGCCCCTCTGGAAACACCATATATTTT; CDR3: CASMGSPSGNTIYF
J: TRBJ2-2; size: few; V: TRBV7-8; D: NA; DNA: TGTGCCAGCAGCTTAGGATTGGTCAGGACCACCGGGGAGCTGTTTTTT; CDR3: CASSLGLVRTTGELFF
J: TRBJ2-2; size: NA; V: TRBV11-2; D: TRBD2; DNA: TGTGCCAGCAGCTTACGTGGTAGCGGGAGGGCCGACGGGGAGCTGTTTTTT; CDR3: CASSLRGSGRADGELFF
J: TRBJ1-2; size: NA; V: TRBV6-6; D: TRBD1; DNA: TGTGCCAGCAGTTATGGGACAGGGGGCGACTATGGCTACACCTTC; CDR3: CASSYGTGGDYGYTF
J: TRBJ1-2; size: few; V: TRBV5-8; D: TRBD1; DNA: TGTGCCACCAGCTGGGACAGGGTATCTGGCTACACCTTC; CDR3: CATSWDRVSGYTF
J: TRBJ2-3; size: NA; V: TRBV27; D: TRBD2; DNA: TGTGCCAGCAGAAGCCGGCTGTCGGGGGGGCCGCGGCTCCTGGACACAGATACGCAGTATTTT; CDR3: CASRSRLSGGPRLLDTDTQYF
J: TRBJ2-1; size: NA; V: TRBV5-1; D: TRBD1; DNA: TGCGCCAGCAGGTCCCTACAGGGGGCCTTTAGCAATGAGCAGTTCTTC; CDR3: CASRSLQGAFSNEQFF
J: TRBJ2-7; size: once; V: TRBV28; D: NA; DNA: TGTGCCAGCAGCCATTTCAGGGGCGACTCCTACGAGCAGTACTTC; CDR3: CASSHFRGDSYEQYF
J: TRBJ1-2; size: NA; V: TRBV5-1; D: NA; DNA: TGCGCCAGCAGCGCCCAAAGTCGGAGGGGCTACACCTTC; CDR3: CASSAQSRRGYTF
J: TRBJ2-7; size: few; V: TRBV15; D: NA; DNA: TGTGCCACCAGCAGAGCGTTTGGGGCAGGGGTACCCTACGAGCAGTACTTC; CDR3: CATSRAFGAGVPYEQYF
J: TRBJ1-3; size: NA; V: TRBV7-2; D: NA; DNA: TGTGCCAGCAGTAAGGCTCGGCTCTCTGGAAACACCATATATTTT; CDR3: CASSKARLSGNTIYF
J: TRBJ2-5; size: NA; V: TRBV12-3/TRBV12-4; D: NA; DNA: TGTGCCAGCAGTTATTTCATTAGAGAGACCCAGTACTTC; CDR3: CASSYFIRETQYF
J: TRBJ2-7; size: NA; V: TRBV7-9; D: NA; DNA: TGTGCCAGCAGCTCAGTCCGGGACTGGAAAAACGAGCAGTACTTC; CDR3: CASSSVRDWKNEQYF
J: TRBJ2-5; size: NA; V: TRBV25-1; D: TRBD2; DNA: TGTGCCACCACTTTAGCGGGGGAAGAGACCCAGTACTTC; CDR3: CATTLAGEETQYF
J: TRBJ1-2; size: NA; V: TRBV7-9; D: NA; DNA: TGTGCCAGCGGGGACGGGGCAGGCTATGGCTACACCTTC; CDR3: CASGDGAGYGYTF
J: TRBJ2-3; size: few; V: TRBV6-2/TRBV6-3; D: TRBD2; DNA: TGTGCCAGCAGTTACGTTCTAGCGGGAGCCGACACAGATACGCAGTATTTT; CDR3: CASSYVLAGADTDTQYF
J: TRBJ1-6; size: few; V: TRBV7-2; D: NA; DNA: TGTGCCAGCAGCTTAGTAGGGACGACGGGAGGTTCACCCCTCCACTTT; CDR3: CASSLVGTTGGSPLHF